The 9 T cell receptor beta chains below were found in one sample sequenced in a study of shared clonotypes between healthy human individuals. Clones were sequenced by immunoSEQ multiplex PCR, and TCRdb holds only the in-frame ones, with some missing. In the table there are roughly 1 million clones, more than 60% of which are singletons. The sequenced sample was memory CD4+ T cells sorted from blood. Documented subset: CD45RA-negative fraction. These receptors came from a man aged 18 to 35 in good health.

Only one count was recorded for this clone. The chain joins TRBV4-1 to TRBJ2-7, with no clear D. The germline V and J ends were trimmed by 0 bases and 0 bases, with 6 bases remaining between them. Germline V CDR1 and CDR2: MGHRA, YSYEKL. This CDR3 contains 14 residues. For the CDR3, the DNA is TGCGCCAGCAGCCAAGATGCAGCCTCCTACGAGCAGTACTTC. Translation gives CASSQDAASYEQYF.

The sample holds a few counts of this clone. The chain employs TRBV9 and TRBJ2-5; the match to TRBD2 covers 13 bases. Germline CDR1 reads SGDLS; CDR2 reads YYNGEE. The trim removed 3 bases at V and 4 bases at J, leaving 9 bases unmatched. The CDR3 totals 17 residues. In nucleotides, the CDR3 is TGTGCCAGCAGCGGGTGGACTAGCGGGGGCCTTGGAGAGACCCAGTACTTC. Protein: CASSGWTSGGLGETQYF.

CDR3 residues: CASSLGVAGNTIYF. DNA of the CDR3: TGTGCCAGTAGCCTGGGGGTGGCTGGAAACACCATATATTTT. V and J are TRBV19 and TRBJ1-3; a weak D match, TRBD1 (5 bases). The CDR3 is 14 residues long. Trimming shortened V by 6 bases and J by 2 bases, and 11 bases separated the two germline ends. CDR1 is LNHDA and CDR2 is SQIVND in the germline V gene (reference sequence).

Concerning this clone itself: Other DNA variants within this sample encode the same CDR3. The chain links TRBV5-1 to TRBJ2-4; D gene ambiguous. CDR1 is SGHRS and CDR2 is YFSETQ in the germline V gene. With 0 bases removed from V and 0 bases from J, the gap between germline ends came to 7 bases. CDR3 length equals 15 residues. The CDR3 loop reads CASSLGGLAKNIQYF. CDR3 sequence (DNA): TGCGCCAGCAGCTTGGGCGGTCTAGCCAAAAACATTCAGTACTTC.

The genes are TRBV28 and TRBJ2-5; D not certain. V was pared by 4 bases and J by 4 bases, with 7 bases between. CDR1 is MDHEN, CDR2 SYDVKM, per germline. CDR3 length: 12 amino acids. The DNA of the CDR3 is TGTGCCAGCAGTTCAGTTCGAGAGACCCAGTACTTC. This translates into CASSSVRETQYF.

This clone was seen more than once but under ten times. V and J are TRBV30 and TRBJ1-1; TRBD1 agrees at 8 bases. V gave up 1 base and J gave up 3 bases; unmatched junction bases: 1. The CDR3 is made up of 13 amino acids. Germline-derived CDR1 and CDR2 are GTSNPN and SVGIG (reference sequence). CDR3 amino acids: CAWSADRDTEAFF. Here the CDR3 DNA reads TGTGCCTGGAGTGCGGACAGGGACACTGAAGCTTTCTTT.

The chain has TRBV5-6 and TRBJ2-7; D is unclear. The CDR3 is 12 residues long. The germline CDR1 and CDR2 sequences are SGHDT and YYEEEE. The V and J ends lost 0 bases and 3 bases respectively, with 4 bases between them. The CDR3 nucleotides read TGTGCCAGCAGCTTGGTTGGCTACGAGCAGTACTTC. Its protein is CASSLVGYEQYF.

CDR3 region: CASSIGEGTEAFF. For the CDR3, the DNA is TGTGCCAGTAGTATTGGGGAGGGAACTGAAGCTTTCTTT. V and J are TRBV19 and TRBJ1-1; D is uncertain. The CDR3 is 13 amino acids. V was cut by 3 bases and J by 5 bases, with 10 bases left in between. Germline CDR1 reads LNHDA; CDR2 reads SQIVND (reference sequence).

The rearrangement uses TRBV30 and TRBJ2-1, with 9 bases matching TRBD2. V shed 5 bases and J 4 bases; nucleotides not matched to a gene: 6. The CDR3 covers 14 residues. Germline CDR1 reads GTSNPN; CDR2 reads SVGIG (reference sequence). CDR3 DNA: TGTGCCTGGGCCCAGCTAGCGGGGTACAATGAGCAGTTCTTC. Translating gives CAWAQLAGYNEQFF.